The next 28 T cell receptor beta chains were all read from a single sample in a study of shared clonotypes between healthy human individuals. Terminally differentiated effector memory CD45RA+ cells were excluded from the naive CD8 cells, which were CD45RO-negative and positively selected for CCR7. Sequencing was performed with immunoSEQ multiplex PCR; in TCRdb, only in-frame clones are kept and a portion is missing. The data hold more than 2 million clones, with about 95% observed a single time. Sequencing was done on a sample of naive CD8+ T cells sorted from blood. Every receptor here comes from a man younger than 35 in good health.

The rearrangement links TRBV21-1 to TRBJ1-3; TRBD1 is the table's D call and was not checked against the DNA. TRBV21-1 is given as a pseudogene. This CDR3 has 14 residues. Here the CDR3 reads CASSRALSGNTIYF. CDR3 bases: TGTGCCAGCAGCAGGGCCCTCTCTGGAAACACCATATATTTT.

In DNA, the CDR3 is TGCGCCAGCAGCTCGGTGGACTTATCCTACGAGCAGTACTTC. Its translation is CASSSVDLSYEQYF. V usage is TRBV4-1 and J usage is TRBJ2-7; D might be TRBD2 (5 bases). This CDR3 spans 14 amino acids. The V end was cut by 5 bases, the J end by 1 base, with 12 bases between. Germline values: CDR1 MGHRA, CDR2 YSYEKL.

Note on this clone: Other DNA sequences in this specimen translate into the identical CDR3. The gene calls are TRBV5-4 and TRBJ1-1; 7 bases are shared with TRBD1. The CDR3 is 12 amino acids. Germline lookup yields CDR1 SGHNT and CDR2 YYREEE (reference sequence). The junction had 3 bases not matched to a gene; V was cut back by 6 bases and J by 4 bases. The CDR3 region is CASTPGGTEAFF. The CDR3 DNA sequence: TGTGCCAGCACTCCAGGGGGCACTGAAGCTTTCTTT. Full variable domain (remainder filled in from reference TRBV5-4 and TRBJ1-1): ETGVTQSPTHLIKTRGQQVTLRCSSQSGHNTVSWYQQALGQGPQFIFQYYREEENGRGNFPPRFSGLQFPNYSSELNVNALELDDSALYLCASTPGGTEAFFGQGTRLTVV.

This CDR3 is CASSPARFSYNEQFF. CDR3 DNA: TGCGCCAGCAGCCCCGCTAGATTCTCCTACAATGAGCAGTTCTTC. The rearrangement links TRBV4-3 to TRBJ2-1; D is ambiguous. Germline V gives CDR1 LGHNA, CDR2 YSLEER. The CDR3 contains 15 residues. Deletions cut 4 bases from V and 0 bases from J, with 10 bases between.

This rearrangement joins TRBV19 to TRBJ2-7; D is unresolved. Trimming took 3 bases from V and 0 from J, leaving 12 bases between them. The CDR3 consists of 15 residues. CDR1 is LNHDA and CDR2 is SQIVND in the germline V gene (reference sequence). For the CDR3, the DNA is TGTGCCAGTAGTATTATGGCTGTTAGCTCCTACGAGCAGTACTTC. Its protein product is CASSIMAVSSYEQYF.

The chain links TRBV7-3 to TRBJ2-1, with a weak D call TRBD2 (5 bases). The ends were cut back, 4 bases at V and 0 bases at J, with 13 bases in the middle. CDR1 SGHTA and CDR2 FQGTGA come from the germline V gene. The CDR3 runs 16 residues. The chain's CDR3 is CASSSLVGSSYNEQFF. CDR3 nucleotide sequence: TGTGCCAGCAGCTCCTTAGTGGGGAGCTCCTACAATGAGCAGTTCTTC.

As concerns this clone: This CDR3 is also generated by other DNA sequences in the sample. This chain joins TRBV7-9 and TRBJ2-3; D possibly corresponds to TRBD1 (5 bases). The germline CDR1 and CDR2 sequences are SEHNR and FQNEAQ (reference sequence). Trimming pared 1 base from V and 6 bases from J, leaving 8 bases between. This CDR3 region has 13 residues. CDR3 sequence reads: CASSLGTPDTQYF. The CDR3 region has the DNA TGTGCCAGCAGCTTAGGGACACCCGATACGCAGTATTTT.

The V and J genes are TRBV7-9 and TRBJ1-1; D not resolved. This CDR3 is 13 amino acids long. V lost 6 bases, J lost 2 bases, and 10 bases lay in between. The germline gives CDR1 SEHNR, CDR2 FQNEAQ (reference sequence). CDR3 protein: CASRPPGNTEAFF. The CDR3 DNA sequence: TGTGCCAGCAGACCTCCAGGCAACACTGAAGCTTTCTTT.

The chain has TRBV27 and TRBJ1-1; TRBD1 agrees at 8 bases. Germline values: CDR1 MNHEY, CDR2 SMNVEV (reference sequence). V was clipped by 6 bases and J by 6 bases; unmatched bases: 6. This CDR3 is built from 13 residues. In nucleotides, the CDR3 is TGTGCCAGCAGCGGACAGGGCGGGGCTGAAGCTTTCTTT. Its protein product is CASSGQGGAEAFF.

This clone was recorded once. The chain recombines TRBV27 with TRBJ1-2; D possibly corresponds to TRBD1 (6 bases). This CDR3 has 14 amino acids. Germline V CDR1 and CDR2: MNHEY, SMNVEV (reference sequence). V lost 2 bases and J lost 6, with 13 bases in between. CDR3 in DNA: TGTGCCAGCAGTTTACTTTCAGCAGGGGATGGCTACACCTTC. It codes for CASSLLSAGDGYTF.

CDR3 DNA sequence: TGTGCCAGCAGTTACACACGACAGGGGTTGAACACTGAAGCTTTCTTT. This translates into CASSYTRQGLNTEAFF. V gene TRBV6-5 combines with J gene TRBJ1-1; 8 nucleotides align to TRBD1. Germline loops: CDR1 MNHEY, CDR2 SVGAGI. The CDR3 runs to 16 residues. J lost 0 bases, V lost 2 bases, and 5 bases had no gene match.

The V call is TRBV7-2, the J call TRBJ2-1, with D possibly matching TRBD2 (5 bases). Trimming shortened V by 3 bases and J by 5 bases, and 14 bases separated the two germline ends. From germline, CDR1 is SGHTA and CDR2 FQGNSA. This CDR3 has 15 amino acids. This CDR3 is CASSFLGLRNNEQFF. The CDR3 DNA reads as TGTGCCAGCAGCTTTCTCGGACTCCGCAACAATGAGCAGTTCTTC.

The chain couples TRBV7-9 to TRBJ2-7; 7 nucleotides agree with TRBD1. The CDR3 loop spans 14 amino acids. From germline, CDR1 is SEHNR and CDR2 FQNEAQ (reference sequence). V dropped 5 bases and J dropped 7; count of bases not matched to a gene: 11. CDR3 sequence: CASSQSTGEGEQYF. For the CDR3, the DNA is TGTGCCAGCAGCCAAAGTACAGGGGAAGGAGAGCAGTACTTC.

Regarding this clone: Other DNA sequences in this sample translate to the same CDR3. The chain has TRBV9 and TRBJ2-3; possibly TRBD1 or TRBD2 for D (5 bases each). V was cut by 5 bases and J by 3 bases, with 7 bases left in between. The CDR3 is 12 amino acids. Germline lookup yields CDR1 SGDLS and CDR2 YYNGEE. CDR3 sequence: CASSEGTDTQYF. The DNA of the CDR3 is TGTGCCAGCAGTGAGGGGACAGATACGCAGTATTTT.

This CDR3 reads CASSLQREGPRAGELFF. The CDR3 nucleotides read TGCGCCAGCAGCTTGCAGCGGGAGGGCCCACGGGCCGGGGAGCTGTTTTTT. The gene calls are TRBV5-1 and TRBJ2-2; 10 bases are a match to TRBD2. Germline-derived CDR1 and CDR2 are SGHRS and YFSETQ. This CDR3 is 17 amino acids long. With 1 base clipped from V and 6 bases from J, the junction kept 9 bases outside the gene matches.

The chain employs TRBV10-2 and TRBJ2-7, with TRBD2 matching 11 bases. The CDR3 extends over 15 amino acids. Germline trimming cut 8 bases from V and 7 bases from J; bases unmatched to any gene: 13. Germline CDR1 and CDR2: WSHSY and SAAADI. This chain's CDR3 is CASEPTSGGFGEQYF. CDR3 coding DNA: TGCGCCAGCGAACCAACTAGCGGGGGTTTTGGAGAGCAGTACTTC.

This clone was observed a single time. In the same sample, other DNA sequences code for this CDR3. The chain uses TRBV28 and TRBJ1-5, with D hard to call. Germline-derived CDR1 and CDR2 are MDHEN and SYDVKM. This CDR3 has 14 residues. The V end lost 3 bases, the J end lost 1 base, and 7 bases lay between the germline ends. The CDR3 here is CASSFPGSNQPQHF. In DNA form, the CDR3 reads TGTGCCAGCAGTTTCCCGGGGAGCAATCAGCCCCAGCATTTT.

The chain joins TRBV6-5 to TRBJ2-5; D may be TRBD1 (7 bases). Between the trimmed V and J ends, which lost 4 bases and 3 bases, there was a span of 12 bases. This CDR3 has 14 residues. Germline CDR1 is MNHEY and CDR2 is SVGAGI. The CDR3 sequence: CASSSTGEEETQYF. The CDR3 DNA sequence: TGTGCCAGCAGTTCTACAGGGGAGGAAGAGACCCAGTACTTC.

The chain is built from TRBV5-4 and TRBJ1-1; 10 nucleotides align to TRBD1. This CDR3 is 16 amino acids long. The germline V gene has CDR1 SGHNT and CDR2 YYREEE (reference sequence). V was clipped by 1 base and J by 5 bases; unmatched bases: 8. CDR3 amino acids: CASSLSRDRGGTEAFF. The CDR3 bases are TGTGCCAGCAGCTTGTCCCGGGACAGGGGTGGGACTGAAGCTTTCTTT.

The chain employs TRBV4-1 and TRBJ1-1, with D possibly TRBD1 on 5 matching bases. Trimming stripped 8 bases from V and 0 bases from J, with 16 bases between. CDR1 is MGHRA, CDR2 YSYEKL, per germline. This CDR3 region has 15 residues. CDR3 bases: TGCGCCAGCGACCCTGGGGACCAGATGAACACTGAAGCTTTCTTT. It is translated as CASDPGDQMNTEAFF.

This chain links TRBV4-1 with TRBJ1-5, with D hard to call. The V end was cut by 1 base, the J end by 7 bases, with 11 bases between. The V gene's germline CDR1 is MGHRA and CDR2 YSYEKL. The CDR3 covers 14 residues. The CDR3 region is CASSQGASSQPQHF. As DNA, the CDR3 is TGCGCCAGCAGCCAAGGAGCCTCATCCCAGCCCCAGCATTTT.

The V call is TRBV15, the J call TRBJ2-1, with TRBD2 matching over 8 bases. J lost 3 bases, V lost 6 bases, and 10 bases had no gene match. Germline V gene data show CDR1 as LNHNV and CDR2 as YYDKDF (reference sequence). The CDR3 runs 16 residues. The CDR3 is CATRTTSGEHYNEQFF. The CDR3 DNA sequence: TGTGCCACCAGAACTACTAGCGGAGAACACTACAATGAGCAGTTCTTC.

The rearrangement joins TRBV7-6 to TRBJ2-2; 10 bases match TRBD2. Germline CDR1 and CDR2: SGHVS and FNYEAQ. Trimming removed 4 bases from V and 6 bases from J; junction bases left unmatched: 8. This CDR3 has 16 residues. The CDR3 DNA is TGTGCCAGCAGCTCCTGGACTAGCGGAGTCTCCGGGGAGCTGTTTTTT. Its protein is CASSSWTSGVSGELFF. The variable domain in full, completed from reference TRBV7-6 and TRBJ2-2, reads GAGVSQSPRYKVTKRGQDVALRCDPISGHVSLYWYRQALGQGPEFLTYFNYEAQQDKSGLPNDRFSAERPEGSISTLTIQRTEQRDSAMYRCASSSWTSGVSGELFFGEGSRLTVL.

This chain links TRBV6-1 with TRBJ1-2, with TRBD1 as a possible D gene (6 bases). The CDR3 loop spans 13 amino acids. Between the trimmed V and J ends, which lost 3 bases and 1 base, there was a span of 6 bases. Germline V gene data show CDR1 as MNHNS and CDR2 as SASEGT. CDR3 coding DNA: TGTGCCAGCAGTGACAGGGGTAACTATGGCTACACCTTC. It translates to CASSDRGNYGYTF.

The chain employs TRBV5-1 and TRBJ2-5, with 10 bases that match TRBD1. TRBJ2-7 matches the DNA end more closely, so the J call is doubtful. Per the germline V gene, CDR1 is SGHRS and CDR2 is YFSETQ. CDR3 length equals 16 residues. CDR3 in amino acids: CASSLGDRGYSYEQYF. The CDR3 nucleotides are TGCGCCAGCAGCTTGGGGGACAGGGGATACTCCTACGAGCAGTACTTC.

V gene TRBV9 combines with J gene TRBJ1-1, with unresolved D. Looked up from germline, CDR1 is SGDLS and CDR2 is YYNGEE. This CDR3 region has 14 residues. Trimming cost V 2 bases and J 3 bases, with 11 bases left between them. The CDR3 DNA is TGTGCCAGCAGCGTCTCTGGGTTGGACACTGAAGCTTTCTTT. Translation gives CASSVSGLDTEAFF.

The rearrangement joins TRBV29-1 to TRBJ1-2; weak D call: TRBD1 (6 bases). V dropped 6 bases and J dropped 6 bases, with 14 bases sitting between them. Germline V gene lookup returns CDR1 SQVTM and CDR2 ANQGSEA. This CDR3 comprises 12 residues. For the CDR3, the DNA is TGCAGCGTAAACCAGGGGTATGATGGCTACACCTTC. Its protein product is CSVNQGYDGYTF.

The chain links TRBV30 to TRBJ1-4; the D is unclear. Germline values: CDR1 GTSNPN, CDR2 SVGIG (reference sequence). CDR3 size: 13 residues. V lost 3 bases, J lost 7 bases, and 12 bases lay in between. The CDR3 here is CAWSDGVGEKLFF. In nucleotides, the CDR3 is TGTGCCTGGAGCGACGGGGTTGGTGAAAAACTGTTTTTT.